This T cell receptor beta chain is from a study of blood T cell repertoires in COVID-19. About the study: The samples span acute and convalescent COVID-19 from the United States, Italy and Spain.

Original processing methods: Amplification from reference gene primers served as the basis for estimated nucleated cell counts. The data were produced by immunoSEQ multiplex PCR, yet TCRdb's version contains in-frame clones alone and is incomplete. V and J calls and clone size are copied from that table; D and trimming were computed from the DNA. The repertoire holds approximately 100,000 clones, with over 65% as singletons. After removal of 8 bases from V and 4 bases from J, the junction contained 4 bases not matched to a gene. The CDR3 totals 12 residues. Germline CDR1 and CDR2: LNHDA and SQIVND (reference sequence).

The sample comprised peripheral blood. The chain employs TRBV19 and TRBJ1-1, with TRBD1 matching 7 bases. The origin of this receptor is a man aged 55-75 years with acute or convalescent COVID-19. CDR3 in amino acids: CASRQGRTEAFF. The CDR3 coding sequence is TGTGCCAGTCGACAGGGACGCACTGAAGCTTTCTTT.